Described below is a single T cell receptor beta chain sequence and its context. This clonotype was seen many times. Its specific antigen is unknown. No much larger clonotype is one base removed from it; base qualities were not supplied. The data were taken from a study of identical twins (dated by TCRdb to about 2016). Describing the broader study: The study deep-sequenced TCR alpha and beta repertoires from monozygotic twins, unrelated adults of various ages and cord blood to test whether fetal clonotypes persist. To rule out contamination, replicate twin experiments were performed at different times with different library preparation protocols. The study at large found these results: Compared with coincidental sharing between unrelated individuals, out-of-frame TCR alpha sequences shared between twins showed an excess of sequences with low generation probability. The excess sharing between twins in beta out-of-frame sequences was weaker because fewer shared sequences reduced the signal-to-noise ratio. Because the same donors could not be followed over many years, conclusions were based on cross-sectional statistical analysis. In monozygotic twins, out-of-frame TCR alpha sharing was systematically underestimated by recombination models, although the models agreed with sharing between unrelated individuals. Fewer insertions were carried by abundant cord blood beta clonotypes, a similar but weaker trend appeared in young adult naive repertoires, and no such trend appeared in memory repertoires. Zero-insertion analyses could be partly confounded by invariant T cells such as MAIT and iNKT, although diverse VJ usage argued against such confounding for most clonotypes.

All donors were healthy Caucasians. Three pairs of female monozygotic twins, all aged about 18 to 30 years, made up the twin cohort. Positive isolation kits from Invitrogen were used to isolate the CD4+ and CD8+ T cell populations. Per the germline V gene (reference sequence), MNHEY is the CDR1 and SMNVEV is the CDR2. V ends up 6 bases short and J 6 bases short, with an unmatched junction base count of 7. The CDR3, from cysteine to phenylalanine, totals 15 residues. The entry retains the CDR3 DNA only, 45 bases that are in frame from base 1. Libraries were made using 5' RACE. The reads were generated on an Illumina HiSeq 2000. A universal primer binding site was introduced by template switching, and a unique molecular identifier was present in the final cDNA, enabling accurate counting of TCR cDNA molecules. Specific primers in the conserved constant-segment region were used to synthesize first-strand cDNA for TCR alpha and beta chains. To control for contamination, every cDNA library was double barcoded, receiving both a SMART-Mk sample barcode and Illumina barcodes. TruSeq adapter sequences, together with Illumina sample barcodes, were added in two successive PCR steps. The Illumina HiSeq platform was used with custom primers to sequence TCR alpha and beta cDNA libraries. In the paper's pipeline: MiGEC processed the raw reads to extract unique molecular identifiers, while MiXCR was used to determine the CDR3 positions. For each individual, recombination models were inferred using an EM algorithm with the repgenHMM and IGoR tools. Shared clonotype analysis was performed with the tcR package in R, normalizing sharing by the product of cloneset sizes. Out-of-frame nonproductive sequences were analyzed to study raw recombination free of thymic and clonal selection effects. The public reads were quality trimmed at Q25 with fastp and then assembled into clones with MiXCR by TCRdb, keeping productive beta chains. All rows with the same CDR3 protein become a single entry with the most common DNA and genes. TCRdb's processing, not the authors', yielded these V and J calls. This sample holds under 350,000 distinct CDR3 sequences; roughly 9.7% were observed only once. The top ten clones comprise roughly 6.8% of the sample.

These same records also appear under a second study, on yellow fever vaccine responses in identical twins. From that second study: The T cell response to vaccination in identical twins was reported by the authors to appear partly convergent and partly personalized. Focusing on identical twins, the study followed the T cell clones that responded to the vaccine, and did so with precision.

The sequenced material came from CD8+ T cells sorted from blood. The sequence derives from a woman aged 18-29 years in good health. Rearrangement joined TRBV27 to TRBJ2-3; TRBD2 agrees with 12 junctional bases. This receptor carries the CDR3 CASSLAGGPTDTQYF. In nucleotides, the sequence is TGTGCCAGCAGCCTAGCGGGGGGGCCAACTGATACGCAGTATTTT.